The source of this T cell receptor (beta chain) is a study of identical twins. TCRdb itself ran the 5' RACE reads through MiXCR, one entry per CDR3 protein. The sample gives about 200,000 distinct CDR3 sequences, about 16% of which show up once; 35% to 50% is in the top ten. V shed 2 bases and J shed 4 bases, with 8 bases lying between them. This CDR3 is 13 amino acids long. This clonotype occurred a few times. Its antigen remains unknown. Study-wide results and limits: Invariant MAIT and iNKT cells could partly confound zero-insertion analyses.

The sample was also linked to a second study, of T cells expressing NK-cell markers. From that paper: It was from sorted CD3+CD56+NKG2C+, CD3+CD56+NKG2C- and CD3+CD56-NKG2C+ T cells that TCR beta repertoires came. The study sequenced eight donors, seven HCMV-seropositive and one seronegative. These clonotypes additionally ranked first within the CD3+CD56-NKG2C+ fraction of a few donors.

This chain links TRBV12-3 or TRBV12-4 with TRBJ1-2; no definite D call. This TCR derives from a woman between 18 and 29 years old in good health. Sequenced: CD8+ T cells sorted from blood. CDR3 loop: CASSLNSAYGYTF. CDR3 in DNA: TGTGCCAGCAGTTTAAACAGCGCCTATGGCTACACCTTC.